The 19 T cell receptor beta chains below all came from one sample that was sequenced in a study of identifying expanded T cells in peripheral blood. Sequenced by immunoSEQ multiplex PCR; TCRdb stores in-frame clones only, minus some. The sample has roughly 86,000 clones, around 84% seen once. Sequencing was done on a sample of blood. The receptors derive from a person between 18 and 75 years old in good health.

The genes are TRBV7-7 and TRBJ1-3; D is unresolved. Trimming took 5 bases from V and 4 from J, leaving 9 bases between them. This CDR3 comprises 13 residues. Germline V lookup: CDR1 SSHAT, CDR2 FNYEAQ (reference sequence). The CDR3 nucleotides read TGTGCCAGCAGCCCAGCCTGGGGAAACACCATATATTTT. Translating it yields CASSPAWGNTIYF.

The V gene is TRBV27, the J gene TRBJ1-5; 9 positions agree with TRBD1. This CDR3 region has 15 residues. The germline CDR1 and CDR2 sequences are MNHEY and SMNVEV (reference sequence). The trim removed 3 bases at V and 10 bases at J, leaving 10 bases unmatched. The chain's CDR3 is CASSLTGQGKVPQHF. The CDR3 DNA reads TGTGCCAGCAGTTTGACGGGACAGGGTAAGGTACCCCAGCATTTT.

The chain employs TRBV30 and TRBJ2-1; 9 bases are a match to TRBD1. V lost 7 bases and J lost 5; bases outside the gene matches: 9. The CDR3 spans 14 residues. The germline V gene has CDR1 GTSNPN and CDR2 SVGIG (reference sequence). CDR3 coding DNA: TGTGCCTTCAACAGGGGGCCGGGGGACAATGAGCAGTTCTTC. Translating gives CAFNRGPGDNEQFF.

CDR3 bases: TGTGCCAGCAGTCCGATGCAGGCCACTGAAGCTTTCTTT. Translating gives CASSPMQATEAFF. V gene TRBV27 combines with J gene TRBJ1-1; D not certain. Trimming cost V 5 bases and J 4 bases, with 11 bases left between them. Per the germline V gene, CDR1 is MNHEY and CDR2 is SMNVEV (reference sequence). The CDR3 consists of 13 residues.

The J gene is TRBJ2-2, the V gene TRBV11-2; D ambiguous. Per the germline V gene, CDR1 is SGHAT and CDR2 is FQNNGV. The CDR3 contains 12 residues. The V and J ends lost 4 bases and 6 bases respectively, with 6 bases between them. CDR3 coding DNA: TGTGCCAGCAGCTCACTTGCCGGGGAGCTGTTTTTT. The encoded protein is CASSSLAGELFF.

This sequence joins TRBV7-6 and TRBJ2-2, with TRBD2 as a possible D gene (5 bases). The CDR3 runs to 13 residues. Germline values: CDR1 SGHVS, CDR2 FNYEAQ. V dropped 1 base and J dropped 5 bases, with 5 bases sitting between them. The CDR3 protein is CASSLGETGELFF. Here the CDR3 DNA reads TGTGCCAGCAGCTTAGGGGAGACCGGGGAGCTGTTTTTT.

J is TRBJ2-7 and V is TRBV7-2; D is undetermined. Trimming removed 3 bases from V and 3 bases from J, with 24 bases in between. The CDR3 sequence is 18 residues long. The germline V gene has CDR1 SGHTA and CDR2 FQGNSA. The CDR3 DNA is TGTGCCAGCAGCTTCTCCCCGGAGTCGATCCGTTTTTACTACGAGCAGTACTTC. It yields the protein CASSFSPESIRFYYEQYF.

The chain carries TRBV6-4 and TRBJ2-1; D not certain. The germline gives CDR1 MRHNA, CDR2 SNTAGT. V lost 2 bases and J 8 bases, leaving 4 bases between the germline ends. There are 11 residues in the CDR3. In DNA form, the CDR3 reads TGTGCCAGCAGTGACGCCCATGAGCAGTTCTTC. This gives the protein CASSDAHEQFF.

This clone has only one observation. This chain joins TRBV6-5 and TRBJ1-6; TRBD1 might be the D (5 bases). The CDR3 spans 14 residues. Germline CDR1 MNHEY, CDR2 SVGAGI. V lost 5 bases to trimming and J lost 7 bases, with 12 bases between them. DNA of the CDR3: TGTGCCAGCAGTCGGGGAGGGGCCAATTCACCCCTCCACTTT. It codes for CASSRGGANSPLHF.

The V call is TRBV5-1, the J call TRBJ1-1; D perhaps matches TRBD1 (5 bases). The CDR3 runs 14 residues. With 6 bases removed from V and 0 bases from J, the gap between germline ends came to 12 bases. Germline CDR1 SGHRS, CDR2 YFSETQ. CDR3 protein: CASTPGDLNTEAFF. The CDR3 region has the DNA TGCGCCAGCACACCTGGGGACCTGAACACTGAAGCTTTCTTT.

This chain links TRBV7-2 with TRBJ2-1; D tentatively reads TRBD1 or TRBD2 (5 bases each). Germline-derived CDR1 and CDR2 are SGHTA and FQGNSA. The germline V and J ends were trimmed by 5 bases and 8 bases, with 19 bases remaining between them. The CDR3 is 15 residues long. CDR3 loop: CASSPQGPGFHEQFF. CDR3 sequence (DNA): TGTGCCAGCAGCCCCCAGGGACCAGGATTCCATGAGCAGTTCTTC.

The chain recombines TRBV10-3 with TRBJ1-1; no clear D gene. CDR1 is ENHRY, CDR2 SYGVKD, per germline. The V and J ends lost 9 bases and 2 bases respectively, with 13 bases between them. There are 13 residues in the CDR3. The DNA for the CDR3 is TGTGCCATTAAAGGGCGGGTAAACACTGAAGCTTTCTTT. Protein sequence: CAIKGRVNTEAFF.

The V gene is TRBV19, the J gene TRBJ1-2, with no clear D. CDR3 length: 18 residues. V shed 3 bases and J shed 4 bases, with 24 bases lying between them. Germline V CDR1 and CDR2: LNHDA, SQIVND (reference sequence). The CDR3 loop is CASSIGLGLGREIYGYTF. CDR3 DNA: TGTGCCAGTAGTATTGGATTGGGTTTAGGACGTGAGATCTATGGCTACACCTTC.

The genes are TRBV6-1 and TRBJ1-1; D gene ambiguous. Germline V gene lookup returns CDR1 MNHNS and CDR2 SASEGT. V shed 9 bases and J shed 1 base, with 9 bases lying between them. This CDR3 spans 12 amino acids. CDR3 region: CASSQPNTEAFF. The CDR3 nucleotides are TGTGCCAGTTCGCAACCGAACACTGAAGCTTTCTTT.

The rearrangement links TRBV18 to TRBJ1-6, with no clear D. This CDR3 comprises 16 residues. With 5 bases removed from V and 0 bases from J, the gap between germline ends came to 11 bases. Germline CDR1 is KGHSH and CDR2 is LQKENI. CDR3 in DNA: TGTGCCAGCTCATCCCAGTCATCCTCCTATAATTCACCCCTCCACTTT. It translates to CASSSQSSSYNSPLHF.

This chain joins TRBV5-4 and TRBJ1-6, with TRBD1 matching 9 bases. V lost 7 bases and J lost 5; bases outside the gene matches: 7. Germline lookup yields CDR1 SGHNT and CDR2 YYREEE (reference sequence). This CDR3 contains 15 residues. CDR3 region: CASRQDRGNNSPLHF. CDR3 bases: TGTGCCAGCCGCCAGGACAGGGGAAATAATTCACCCCTCCACTTT.

This clone was observed a single time. The chain carries TRBV30 and TRBJ1-5; D might be TRBD1 (6 bases). This CDR3 is built from 13 residues. Trimming left V 2 bases short and J 4 bases short, with 9 bases between. Germline-derived CDR1 and CDR2 are GTSNPN and SVGIG (reference sequence). CDR3 DNA sequence: TGTGCCTGGAGTAGGACAGCTAATCAGCCCCAGCATTTT. It specifies CAWSRTANQPQHF.

This sequence joins TRBV30 and TRBJ2-2; 10 bases line up with TRBD2. CDR3 length: 18 residues. CDR1 GTSNPN and CDR2 SVGIG come from the germline V gene (reference sequence). Trimming removed 0 bases from V and 5 bases from J; junction bases left unmatched: 12. This CDR3 is CAWSVRGLAGAFTGELFF. The CDR3 DNA reads TGTGCCTGGAGTGTACGCGGGCTAGCGGGGGCCTTTACCGGGGAGCTGTTTTTT.

V and J are TRBV30 and TRBJ1-2; D is unresolved. Trimming removed 4 bases from V and 3 bases from J, with 12 bases in between. There are 13 residues in the CDR3. Per the germline V gene, CDR1 is GTSNPN and CDR2 is SVGIG (reference sequence). The CDR3 loop is CAWKPLTDYGYTF. The CDR3, as DNA: TGTGCCTGGAAACCGCTTACTGACTATGGCTACACCTTC.